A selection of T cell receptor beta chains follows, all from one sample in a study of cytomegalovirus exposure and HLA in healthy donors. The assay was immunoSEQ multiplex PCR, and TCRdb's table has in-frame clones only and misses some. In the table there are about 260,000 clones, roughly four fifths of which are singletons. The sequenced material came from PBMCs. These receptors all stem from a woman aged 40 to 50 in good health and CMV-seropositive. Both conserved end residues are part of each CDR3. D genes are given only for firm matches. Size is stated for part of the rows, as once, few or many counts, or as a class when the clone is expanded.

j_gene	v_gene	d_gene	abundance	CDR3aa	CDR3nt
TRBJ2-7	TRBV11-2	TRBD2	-	CASSLGGGGYEQYF	TGTGCCAGCAGCTTAGGCGGGGGAGGGTACGAGCAGTACTTC
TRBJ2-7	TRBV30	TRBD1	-	CAWSVPAGGMDEQYF	TGTGCCTGGAGTGTACCGGCAGGGGGCATGGACGAGCAGTACTTC
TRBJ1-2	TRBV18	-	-	CASSPDSDYGYTF	TGTGCCAGCTCACCCGACAGTGACTATGGCTACACCTTC
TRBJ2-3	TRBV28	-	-	CASSSPRGATDTQYF	TGTGCCAGCAGTTCCCCCCGGGGTGCCACAGATACGCAGTATTTT
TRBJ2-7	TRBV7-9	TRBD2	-	CSSSSSGARLYEQYF	TGTTCCAGCAGCTCTAGCGGAGCTCGGCTCTACGAGCAGTACTTC
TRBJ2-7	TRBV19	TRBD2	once	CASSMGLDYEQYF	TGTGCCAGTAGTATGGGACTAGACTACGAGCAGTACTTC
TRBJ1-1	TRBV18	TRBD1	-	CASSPPGQGAGGTEAFF	TGTGCCAGCTCACCTCCGGGACAGGGGGCTGGAGGAACTGAAGCTTTCTTT
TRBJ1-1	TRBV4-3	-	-	CASSQEHMKGDTEAFF	TGCGCCAGCAGCCAAGAACACATGAAGGGGGACACTGAAGCTTTCTTT
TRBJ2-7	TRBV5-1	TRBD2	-	CASSRGTSGSFDEQYF	TGCGCCAGCAGCCGAGGGACTAGCGGGAGTTTCGACGAGCAGTACTTC
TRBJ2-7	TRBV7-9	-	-	CASSLGRGRDEQYF	TGTGCCAGCAGCTTAGGGCGGGGGCGCGACGAGCAGTACTTC
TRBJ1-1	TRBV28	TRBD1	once	CASSSGTGHTEAFF	TGTGCCAGCAGTTCCGGGACAGGGCATACTGAAGCTTTCTTT
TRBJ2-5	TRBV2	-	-	CASTAGNLQETQYF	TGTGCCAGCACTGCGGGGAACCTACAAGAGACCCAGTACTTC
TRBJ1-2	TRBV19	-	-	CASSIRGYGYGYTF	TGTGCCAGTAGTATTCGGGGGTACGGATATGGCTACACCTTC
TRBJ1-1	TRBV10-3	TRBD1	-	CAISDRIGQGIEAFF	TGTGCCATCAGTGACCGAATCGGACAGGGGATCGAAGCTTTCTTT
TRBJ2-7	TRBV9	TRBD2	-	CASSASRGAYEQYF	TGTGCCAGCAGTGCCTCGCGGGGGGCCTACGAGCAGTACTTC
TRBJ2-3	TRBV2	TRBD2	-	CASSAGTSVVVRTDTQYF	TGTGCCAGCAGCGCCGGGACTAGCGTGGTAGTACGCACAGATACGCAGTATTTT
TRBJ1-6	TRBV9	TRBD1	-	CASRGQGDSWNSPLHF	TGTGCCAGCAGAGGGCAGGGGGATTCGTGGAATTCACCCCTCCACTTT
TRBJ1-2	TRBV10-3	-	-	CAISESGQPGSYGYTF	TGTGCCATCAGTGAGTCCGGACAACCCGGGAGCTATGGCTACACCTTC
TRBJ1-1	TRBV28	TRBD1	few	CASRSRGRPEAFF	TGTGCCAGCAGATCTAGGGGGCGACCTGAAGCTTTCTTT
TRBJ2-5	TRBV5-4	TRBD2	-	CASSQGLAGAETQYF	TGTGCCAGCAGCCAAGGACTAGCGGGAGCAGAGACCCAGTACTTC
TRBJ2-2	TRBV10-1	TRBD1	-	CASGQGAAGELFF	TGCGCCAGCGGGCAGGGGGCGGCCGGGGAGCTGTTTTTT
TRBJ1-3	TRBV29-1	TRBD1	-	CSVEQGTGGNTIYF	TGCAGCGTTGAACAAGGGACAGGTGGAAACACCATATATTTT
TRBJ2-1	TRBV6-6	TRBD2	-	CASSYVGGLYNEQFF	TGTGCCAGCAGTTACGTGGGAGGGCTGTACAATGAGCAGTTCTTC
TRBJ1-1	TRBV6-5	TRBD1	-	CASSLDRGGTEAFF	TGTGCCAGCAGCTTGGACAGGGGAGGGACTGAAGCTTTCTTT
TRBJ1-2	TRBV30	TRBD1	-	CAWNQQGGDGYTF	TGTGCCTGGAACCAACAGGGGGGGGATGGCTACACCTTC
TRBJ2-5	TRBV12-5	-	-	CASGLAQGRETQYF	TGTGCTAGTGGTTTAGCCCAGGGGAGAGAGACCCAGTACTTC
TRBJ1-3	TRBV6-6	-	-	CASRDKTGNTIYF	TGTGCCAGCAGGGACAAAACCGGAAACACCATATATTTT
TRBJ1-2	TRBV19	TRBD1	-	CASSFGTAANYGYTF	TGTGCCAGTAGTTTCGGGACAGCGGCTAACTATGGCTACACCTTC
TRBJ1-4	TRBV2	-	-	CASSDRGGRLFF	TGTGCCAGCAGTGACAGAGGAGGTAGACTGTTTTTT
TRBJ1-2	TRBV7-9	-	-	CASSLSLSALGYTF	TGTGCCAGCAGCTTAAGTCTCTCCGCGCTTGGCTACACCTTC
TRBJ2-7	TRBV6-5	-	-	CASSYYGDFYEQYF	TGTGCCAGCAGTTACTACGGAGACTTCTACGAGCAGTACTTC
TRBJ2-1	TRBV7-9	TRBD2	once	CASSRALAGFNEQFF	TGTGCCAGCAGCCGGGCACTAGCGGGATTCAATGAGCAGTTCTTC
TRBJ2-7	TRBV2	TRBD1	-	CASAGGTGNEQYF	TGTGCCAGCGCTGGAGGGACAGGGAATGAGCAGTACTTC
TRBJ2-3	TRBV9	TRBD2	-	CASSTLAGGTDTQYF	TGTGCCAGCAGCACTCTAGCGGGAGGCACAGATACGCAGTATTTT
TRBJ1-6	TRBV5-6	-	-	CASSPEQGWSPLHF	TGTGCCAGCAGCCCCGAACAGGGTTGGTCACCCCTCCACTTT
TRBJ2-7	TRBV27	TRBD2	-	CASYPPGLAGAPGYEQYF	TGTGCCAGCTATCCCCCGGGACTAGCGGGAGCGCCGGGCTACGAGCAGTACTTC
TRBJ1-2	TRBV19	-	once	CASSIDRQADGYTF	TGTGCCAGTAGTATAGATCGACAGGCCGATGGCTACACCTTC
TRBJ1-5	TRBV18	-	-	CASSPQGSNQPQHF	TGTGCCAGCTCACCTCAGGGTAGCAATCAGCCCCAGCATTTT